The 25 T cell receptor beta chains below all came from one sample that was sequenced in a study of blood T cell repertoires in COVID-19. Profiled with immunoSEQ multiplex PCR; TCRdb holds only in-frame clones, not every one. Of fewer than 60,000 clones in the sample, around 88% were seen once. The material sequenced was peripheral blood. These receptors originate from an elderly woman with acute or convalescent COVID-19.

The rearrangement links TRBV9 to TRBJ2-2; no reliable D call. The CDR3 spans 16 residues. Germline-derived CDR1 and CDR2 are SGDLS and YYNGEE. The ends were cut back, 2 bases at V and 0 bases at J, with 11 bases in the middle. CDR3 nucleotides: TGTGCCAGCAGCGTGAGTCCTGGGCCGAACACCGGGGAGCTGTTTTTT. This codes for CASSVSPGPNTGELFF.

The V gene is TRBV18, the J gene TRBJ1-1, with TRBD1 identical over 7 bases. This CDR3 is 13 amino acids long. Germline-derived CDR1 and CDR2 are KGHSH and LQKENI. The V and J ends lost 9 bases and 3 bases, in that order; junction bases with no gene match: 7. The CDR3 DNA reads TGTGCCAGTATGAGGGGGCCCGACACTGAAGCTTTCTTT. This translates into CASMRGPDTEAFF.

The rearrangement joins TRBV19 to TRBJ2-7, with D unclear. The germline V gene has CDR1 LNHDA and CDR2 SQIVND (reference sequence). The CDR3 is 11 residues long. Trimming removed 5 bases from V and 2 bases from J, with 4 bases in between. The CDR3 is CASSSTYEQYF. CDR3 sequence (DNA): TGTGCCAGTAGTTCAACCTACGAGCAGTACTTC.

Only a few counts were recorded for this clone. This chain's CDR3 is CASSQQGGKNIQYF. The DNA for the CDR3 is TGTGCCAGCAGCCAACAGGGTGGCAAAAACATTCAGTACTTC. The gene calls are TRBV3-1 (or the pseudogene TRBV3-2) and TRBJ2-4; maybe TRBD1 (5 bases). CDR3 size: 14 residues. V lost 2 bases to trimming and J lost 3 bases, with 8 bases between them. CDR1 is LGHDT, CDR2 YNNKEL, per germline (reference sequence).

The CDR3, as DNA: TGCGCCAGCAGCTTGACAGGGCCTCGGGGTGAAAAACTGTTTTTT. It yields the protein CASSLTGPRGEKLFF. V and J are TRBV5-1 and TRBJ1-4; D perhaps matches TRBD1 (6 bases). The CDR3 contains 15 residues. Germline loops: CDR1 SGHRS, CDR2 YFSETQ. Trimming shortened V by 1 base and J by 7 bases, and 14 bases separated the two germline ends.

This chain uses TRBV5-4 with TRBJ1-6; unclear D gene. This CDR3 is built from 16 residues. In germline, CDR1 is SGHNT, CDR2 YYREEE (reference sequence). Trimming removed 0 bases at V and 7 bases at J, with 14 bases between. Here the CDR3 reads CASSLVPGELNSPLHF. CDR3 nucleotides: TGTGCCAGCAGCTTGGTCCCCGGGGAACTGAATTCACCCCTCCACTTT.

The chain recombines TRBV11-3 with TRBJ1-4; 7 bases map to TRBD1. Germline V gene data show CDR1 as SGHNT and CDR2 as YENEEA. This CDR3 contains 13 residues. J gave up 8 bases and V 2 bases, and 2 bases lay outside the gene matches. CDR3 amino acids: CASSLFRGEKLFF. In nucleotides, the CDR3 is TGTGCCAGCAGCTTATTCAGGGGGGAAAAACTGTTTTTT. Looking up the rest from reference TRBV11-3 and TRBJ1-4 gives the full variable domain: EAGVVQSPRYKIIEKKQPVAFWCNPISGHNTLYWYLQNLGQGPELLIRYENEEAVDDSQLPKDRFSAERLKGVDSTLKIQPAELGDSAVYLCASSLFRGEKLFFGSGTQLSVL.

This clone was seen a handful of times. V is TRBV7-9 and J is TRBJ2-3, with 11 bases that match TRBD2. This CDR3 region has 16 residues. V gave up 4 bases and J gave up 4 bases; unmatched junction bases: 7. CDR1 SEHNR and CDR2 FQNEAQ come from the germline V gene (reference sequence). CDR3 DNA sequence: TGTGCCAGCAGCTCCTTAGCGGGGGGGCCACCAGATACGCAGTATTTT. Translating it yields CASSSLAGGPPDTQYF.

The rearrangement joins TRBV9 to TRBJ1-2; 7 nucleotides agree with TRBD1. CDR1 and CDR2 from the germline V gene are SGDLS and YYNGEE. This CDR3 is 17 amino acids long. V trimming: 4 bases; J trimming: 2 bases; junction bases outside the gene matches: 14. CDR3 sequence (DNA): TGTGCCAGCAGCCCGGTACGAGGGACAGTACTCAACTATGGCTACACCTTC. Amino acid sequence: CASSPVRGTVLNYGYTF.

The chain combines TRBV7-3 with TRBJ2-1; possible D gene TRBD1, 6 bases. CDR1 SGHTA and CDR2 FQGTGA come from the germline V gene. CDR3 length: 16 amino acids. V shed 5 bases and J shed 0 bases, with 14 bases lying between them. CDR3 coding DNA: TGTGCCAGCAGCCCTAGACAGGCGAGCTCCTACAATGAGCAGTTCTTC. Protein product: CASSPRQASSYNEQFF.

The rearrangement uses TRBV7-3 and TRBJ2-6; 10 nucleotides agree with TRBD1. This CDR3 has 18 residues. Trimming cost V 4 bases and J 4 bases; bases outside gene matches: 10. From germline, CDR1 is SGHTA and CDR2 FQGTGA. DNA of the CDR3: TGTGCCAGCAGCTCACCGGGACAGGGGATCTCCGGGGCCAACGTCCTGACTTTC. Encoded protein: CASSSPGQGISGANVLTF.

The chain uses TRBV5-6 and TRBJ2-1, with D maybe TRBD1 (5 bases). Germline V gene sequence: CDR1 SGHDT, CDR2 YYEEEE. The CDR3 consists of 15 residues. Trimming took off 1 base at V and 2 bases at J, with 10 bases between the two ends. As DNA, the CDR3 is TGTGCCAGCAGCTTGCGTGGGGCGGCCTACAATGAGCAGTTCTTC. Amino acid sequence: CASSLRGAAYNEQFF.

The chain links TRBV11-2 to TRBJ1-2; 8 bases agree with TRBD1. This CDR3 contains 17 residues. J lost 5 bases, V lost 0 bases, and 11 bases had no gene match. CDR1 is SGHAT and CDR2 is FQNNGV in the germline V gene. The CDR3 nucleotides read TGTGCCAGCAGCTTAGATGTTGCAGGGGGCGGTTTGTATGGCTACACCTTC. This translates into CASSLDVAGGGLYGYTF.

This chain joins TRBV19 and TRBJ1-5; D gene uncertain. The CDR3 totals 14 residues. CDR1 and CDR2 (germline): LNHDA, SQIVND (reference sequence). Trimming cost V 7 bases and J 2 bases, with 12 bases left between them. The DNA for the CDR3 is TGTGCCAGTAATAACGGAGGTCGCAATCAGCCCCAGCATTTT. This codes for CASNNGGRNQPQHF.

The CDR3 here is CASSLSGTGVEKLFF. DNA for the CDR3: TGCGCCAGCAGCTTATCCGGGACAGGGGTTGAAAAACTGTTTTTT. The gene calls are TRBV5-1 and TRBJ1-4; 10 bases match TRBD1. Germline V CDR1 and CDR2: SGHRS, YFSETQ. This CDR3 is 15 amino acids long. Trimming cost V 2 bases and J 7 bases; bases outside gene matches: 5.

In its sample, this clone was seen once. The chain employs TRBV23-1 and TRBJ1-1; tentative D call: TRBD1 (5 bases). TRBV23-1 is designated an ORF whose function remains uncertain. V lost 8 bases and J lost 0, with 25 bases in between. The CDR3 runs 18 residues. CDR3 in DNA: TGCGCCAGCGGAGTTCGGTGGGCCGCGGGGGTTATGAACACTGAAGCTTTCTTT. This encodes CASGVRWAAGVMNTEAFF.

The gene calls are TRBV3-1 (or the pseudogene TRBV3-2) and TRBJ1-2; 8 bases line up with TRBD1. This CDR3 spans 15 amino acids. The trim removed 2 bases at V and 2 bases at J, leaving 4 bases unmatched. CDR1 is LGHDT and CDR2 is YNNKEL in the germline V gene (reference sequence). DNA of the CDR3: TGTGCCAGCAGCCAAACGGACAGGGAAAACTATGGCTACACCTTC. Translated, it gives CASSQTDRENYGYTF.

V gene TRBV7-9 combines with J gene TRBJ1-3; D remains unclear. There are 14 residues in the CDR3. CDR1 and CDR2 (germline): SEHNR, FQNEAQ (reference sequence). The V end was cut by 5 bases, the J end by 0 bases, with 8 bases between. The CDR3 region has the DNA TGTGCCAGCAGCCGAGAGGACTCTGGAAACACCATATATTTT. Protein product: CASSREDSGNTIYF.

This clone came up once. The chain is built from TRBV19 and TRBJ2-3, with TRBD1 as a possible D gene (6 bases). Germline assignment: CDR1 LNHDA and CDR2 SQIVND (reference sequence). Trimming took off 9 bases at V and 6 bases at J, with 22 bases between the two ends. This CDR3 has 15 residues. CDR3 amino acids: CASGDGARRGDTQYF. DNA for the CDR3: TGTGCCAGCGGGGATGGGGCTAGAAGGGGGGATACGCAGTATTTT. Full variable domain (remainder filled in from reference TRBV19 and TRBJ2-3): DGGITQSPKYLFRKEGQNVTLSCEQNLNHDAMYWYRQDPGQGLRLIYYSQIVNDFQKGDIAEGYSVSREKKESFPLTVTSAQKNPTAFYLCASGDGARRGDTQYFGPGTRLTVL.

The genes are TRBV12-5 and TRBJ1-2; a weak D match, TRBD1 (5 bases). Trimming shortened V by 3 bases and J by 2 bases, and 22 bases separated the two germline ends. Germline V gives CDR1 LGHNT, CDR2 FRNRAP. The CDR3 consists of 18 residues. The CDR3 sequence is CASGFAPGLRNSNYGYTF. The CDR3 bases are TGTGCTAGTGGTTTTGCCCCGGGACTTAGAAACTCCAACTATGGCTACACCTTC.

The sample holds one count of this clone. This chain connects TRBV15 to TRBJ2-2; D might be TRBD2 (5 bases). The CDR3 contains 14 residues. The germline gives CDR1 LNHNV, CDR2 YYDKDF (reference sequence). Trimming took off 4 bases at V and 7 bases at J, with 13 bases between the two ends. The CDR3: CATSTTRAIGELFF. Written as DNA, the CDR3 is TGTGCCACCAGCACTACTAGAGCGATCGGGGAGCTGTTTTTT.

The DNA of the CDR3 is TGCGCCAGCAGTGAGTCGGGACTAGCGGGAAAAGTGTATACGCAGTATTTT. Translation: CASSESGLAGKVYTQYF. V gene TRBV10-2 combines with J gene TRBJ2-3; 13 nucleotides agree with TRBD2. This CDR3 spans 17 amino acids. Germline V CDR1 and CDR2: WSHSY, SAAADI. The V and J ends lost 0 bases and 7 bases, in that order; junction bases with no gene match: 7.

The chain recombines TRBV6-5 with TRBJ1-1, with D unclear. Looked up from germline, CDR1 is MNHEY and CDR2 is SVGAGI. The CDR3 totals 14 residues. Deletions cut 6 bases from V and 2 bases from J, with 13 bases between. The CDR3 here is CASSLEFSNTEAFF. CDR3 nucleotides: TGTGCCAGCAGCCTCGAGTTCTCAAACACTGAAGCTTTCTTT.

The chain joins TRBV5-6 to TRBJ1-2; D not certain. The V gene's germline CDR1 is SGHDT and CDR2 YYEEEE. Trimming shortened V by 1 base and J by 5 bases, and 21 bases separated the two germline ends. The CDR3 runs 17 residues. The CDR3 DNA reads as TGTGCCAGCAGCTTGAGCGTCGGGATACCCCCCGAGTATGGCTACACCTTC. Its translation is CASSLSVGIPPEYGYTF.

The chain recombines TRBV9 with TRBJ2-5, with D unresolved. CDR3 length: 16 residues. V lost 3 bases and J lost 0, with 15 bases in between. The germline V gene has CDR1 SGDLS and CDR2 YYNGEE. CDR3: CASSASPTRDQETQYF. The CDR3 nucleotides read TGTGCCAGCAGCGCATCCCCCACCCGGGACCAAGAGACCCAGTACTTC.